These T cell receptor beta chains were read from a single sample in a study of T cells after yellow fever vaccination. TCRdb recomputed calls from the 5' RACE reads with MiXCR, one row per CDR3 protein. The sample has some 500,000 distinct CDR3 sequences; approximately 15% are singletons. The specimen was PBMCs, collected on the day of the yellow fever booster vaccination. These receptors were collected from a man aged 25 to 40 who received the YFV17D yellow fever vaccine. Both conserved end residues are part of each CDR3. D genes are given only for firm matches. Size is stated for part of the rows, as once, few or many counts, or as a class when the clone is expanded.

j_call d_call v_call clone_size cdr3_nt cdr3_aa
TRBJ2-3 - TRBV18 few TGTGCCAGCTCACCACCGGTGCAGACAGATACGCAGTATTTT CASSPPVQTDTQYF
TRBJ2-3 TRBD2 TRBV28 few TGTGCCAGCAGACCCGGACTAGCGGCCACAGATACGCAGTATTTT CASRPGLAATDTQYF
TRBJ1-4 TRBD1 TRBV20-1 - TGCAGTGCATCGGGACAGCCGGCAACTAATGAAAAACTGTTTTTT CSASGQPATNEKLFF
TRBJ2-3 - TRBV5-1 few TGCGCCAGCAGCTTGAGGTGGGGCTGGGGGGCCAACACAGATACGCAGTATTTT CASSLRWGWGANTDTQYF
TRBJ2-7 - TRBV20-1 few TGCAGTGCTAGTCTCACCCCCAACGGGTACGAGCAGTACTTC CSASLTPNGYEQYF
TRBJ1-1 - TRBV20-1 few TGCAGTGCTAAAAGGAACACTGAAGCTTTCTTT CSAKRNTEAFF
TRBJ2-7 - TRBV4-3 - TGCGCCAGCAGCCAAGGACAATTGGGGTACGAGCAGTACTTC CASSQGQLGYEQYF
TRBJ2-3 TRBD2 TRBV6-2/TRBV6-3 - TGTGCCAGCAGGACACTAGCGGGAGGAGCGCAGTATTTT CASRTLAGGAQYF
TRBJ2-1 - TRBV7-2 - TGTGCCAGCAGCTTAGTTTGGAACAATGAGCAGTTCTTC CASSLVWNNEQFF
TRBJ1-2 - TRBV6-6 - TGTGCCAGCAGTTACGGAGGGATGGATGGCTACACCTTC CASSYGGMDGYTF